These 7 T cell receptor beta chains originate from one sample sequenced in a study of cytomegalovirus exposure and HLA in healthy donors. Both 60 Vbeta primers and 13 Jbeta primers went into the PCR. Method: immunoSEQ multiplex PCR; TCRdb's copy keeps in-frame clones and lacks some. The table lists 150,000 to 200,000 clones, 70% to 80% of them singletons, with approximately 1.5% in the top ten. The sequencing sample was made of PBMCs. The receptor set was obtained from a man between 18 and 35 years old in good health and CMV-seronegative.

The chain employs TRBV15 and TRBJ1-2; D is unclear. V lost 5 bases, J lost 0 bases, and 13 bases lay in between. CDR3 length: 15 residues. Germline CDR1 and CDR2: LNHNV and YYDKDF (reference sequence). The CDR3 sequence: CATSPERHPNYGYTF. Written as DNA, the CDR3 is TGTGCCACCAGCCCGGAGAGGCACCCTAACTATGGCTACACCTTC.

This rearrangement joins TRBV4-3 to TRBJ1-2; 7 positions match TRBD1. The CDR3 loop spans 15 amino acids. The germline CDR1 and CDR2 sequences are LGHNA and YSLEER. The V and J ends lost 0 bases and 8 bases, in that order; junction bases with no gene match: 9. Here the CDR3 reads CASSQDGQGEAGYTF. Written as DNA, the CDR3 is TGCGCCAGCAGCCAAGATGGGCAGGGGGAGGCCGGCTACACCTTC.

This clone was observed a single time. The chain combines TRBV2 with TRBJ1-5, with D perhaps TRBD1 (5 bases). V gave up 6 bases and J gave up 0 bases, with 9 bases separating them. Per germline, CDR1 SNHLY and CDR2 FYNNEI. This CDR3 contains 14 residues. CDR3 amino acids: CASRTAISNQPQHF. CDR3 sequence (DNA): TGTGCCAGCAGGACAGCGATTAGCAATCAGCCCCAGCATTTT.

The chain couples TRBV5-1 to TRBJ2-4; D ambiguous. The CDR3 has 13 amino acids. Trimming left V 5 bases short and J 3 bases short, with 9 bases between. The V gene's germline CDR1 is SGHRS and CDR2 YFSETQ. The CDR3 protein is CASSDLVKNIQYF. The CDR3 nucleotides are TGCGCCAGCAGTGACCTAGTCAAAAACATTCAGTACTTC.

The rearrangement joins TRBV6-5 to TRBJ2-5; 9 bases map to TRBD2. Germline-derived CDR1 and CDR2 are MNHEY and SVGAGI. CDR3 length: 16 amino acids. V lost 0 bases, J lost 5 bases, and 7 bases stayed unmatched. The CDR3 loop reads CASSYSRASGAETQYF. DNA of the CDR3: TGTGCCAGCAGTTACTCTAGGGCTAGCGGGGCGGAGACCCAGTACTTC.

This rearrangement joins TRBV9 to TRBJ2-1, with D possibly TRBD1 on 5 matching bases. CDR3 length: 16 amino acids. The V gene's germline CDR1 is SGDLS and CDR2 YYNGEE. Trimming left V 0 bases short and J 0 bases short, with 10 bases between. The CDR3 loop reads CASSVGHRSSYNEQFF. The CDR3 coding sequence is TGTGCCAGCAGCGTAGGGCACAGGAGCTCCTACAATGAGCAGTTCTTC.

This clone appeared a few times. The V and J genes are TRBV5-1 and TRBJ2-2, with D possibly TRBD2 on 6 matching bases. V lost 1 base and J lost 0, with 10 bases in between. Germline CDR1 is SGHRS and CDR2 is YFSETQ. The CDR3 contains 16 residues. The CDR3 bases are TGCGCCAGCAGCTTGCGGGAGACCCCGAACACCGGGGAGCTGTTTTTT. Protein sequence: CASSLRETPNTGELFF. The whole variable domain, filled in from reference TRBV5-1 and TRBJ2-2, reads KAGVTQTPRYLIKTRGQQVTLSCSPISGHRSVSWYQQTPGQGLQFLFEYFSETQRNKGNFPGRFSGRQFSNSRSEMNVSTLELGDSALYLCASSLRETPNTGELFFGEGSRLTVL.